This T cell receptor (beta chain) originates from a study of Ad26.COV2.S vaccination and SARS-CoV-2 variants. The V gene's germline CDR1 is SGHRS and CDR2 YFSETQ. This CDR3 is 15 amino acids long. Germline trimming cut 0 bases from V and 4 bases from J; bases unmatched to any gene: 4. TCRdb's table, derived via immunoSEQ multiplex PCR, lists solely in-frame clones and lacks some. Here the sample spans a few hundred thousand clones, around nine tenths being singletons. This clone was detected only once. Its target is not known. Study-wide results and caveats: Measurement of non-spike TCR breadth gave similar results in vaccine and placebo recipients.

As for treatment: around 19 received Ad26.COV2.S at low or high dose, single or two shots; about 5 received placebo; per-sample allocation not given. Collection of the samples took place on day 63 after the first injection of vaccine or placebo. This chain connects TRBV5-1 to TRBJ2-1, with 7 bases lining up with TRBD1. The source is a person aged 18-65 years who received the Ad26.COV2.S COVID-19 vaccine or a placebo. The source material was peripheral blood, sampled in a trial of Ad26.COV2.S vaccine versus placebo. CDR3 in DNA: TGCGCCAGCAGCTTGGAGGGGGCGACATACAATGAGCAGTTCTTC. It encodes CASSLEGATYNEQFF.